The TCR beta chain described here comes from a study of multiple sclerosis patients with progressive multifocal leukoencephalopathy. As for this clone: Its cognate antigen is unknown.

General study points: PML-onset expanded TRB clones were detectable before and during natalizumab therapy.

Time point reported: before natalizumab initiation. All patients had prior interferon beta, and all PML patients were female. CDR3 length equals 15 residues. The germline V gene encodes CDR1 SGHTA and CDR2 FQGNSA. J gave up 3 bases and V 4 bases, and 8 bases lay outside the gene matches. Clones were read by immunoSEQ multiplex PCR, and TCRdb kept only the in-frame ones, dropping some. Of 25,000 to 35,000 clones in the sample, around 93% were seen once. This receptor was obtained from a man aged 25-40 years with multiple sclerosis. Sequencing input: PBMCs. J is TRBJ1-1 and V is TRBV7-2, with 7 bases fitting TRBD1. The CDR3 bases are TGTGCCAGCAGCTCCCATAGAGGGGGCTACACTGAAGCTTTCTTT. Protein: CASSSHRGGYTEAFF.